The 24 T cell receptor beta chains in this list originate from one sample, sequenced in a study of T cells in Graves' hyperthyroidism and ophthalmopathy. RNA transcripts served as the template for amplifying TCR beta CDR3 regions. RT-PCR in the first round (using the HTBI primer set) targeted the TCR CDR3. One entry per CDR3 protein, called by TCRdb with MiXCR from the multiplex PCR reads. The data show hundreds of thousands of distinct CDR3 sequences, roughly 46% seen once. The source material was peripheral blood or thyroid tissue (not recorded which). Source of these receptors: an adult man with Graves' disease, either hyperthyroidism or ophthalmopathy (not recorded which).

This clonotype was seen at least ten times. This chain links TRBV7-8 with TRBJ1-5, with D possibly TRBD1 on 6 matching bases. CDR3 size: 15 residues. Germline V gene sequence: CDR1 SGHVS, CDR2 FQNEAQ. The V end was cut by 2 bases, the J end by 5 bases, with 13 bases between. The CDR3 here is CASSLREGDYQPQHF. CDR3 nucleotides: TGTGCCAGCAGCTTAAGGGAGGGGGATTATCAGCCCCAGCATTTT.

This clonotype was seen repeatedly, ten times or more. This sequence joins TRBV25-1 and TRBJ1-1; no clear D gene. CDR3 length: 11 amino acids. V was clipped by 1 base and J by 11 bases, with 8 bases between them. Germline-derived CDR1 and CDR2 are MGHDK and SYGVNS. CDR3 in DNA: TGTGCCAGCAGTGAATTTGAGTCGGCTTTCTTT. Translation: CASSEFESAFF.

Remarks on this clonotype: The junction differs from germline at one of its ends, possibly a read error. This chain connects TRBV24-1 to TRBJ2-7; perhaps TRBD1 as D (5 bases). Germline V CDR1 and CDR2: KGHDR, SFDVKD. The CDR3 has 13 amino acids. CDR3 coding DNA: TGTGTCACCAGTGACAGATACTACTACGAGCAGTACTTC. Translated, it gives CVTSDRYYYEQYF.

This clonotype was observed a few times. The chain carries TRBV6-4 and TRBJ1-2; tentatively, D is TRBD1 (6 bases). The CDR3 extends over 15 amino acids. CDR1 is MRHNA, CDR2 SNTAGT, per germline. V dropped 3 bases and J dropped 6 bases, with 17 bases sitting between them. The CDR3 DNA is TGTGCCAGCAGTGATGTAATTGGGGGGCCTCATGGCTACACCTTC. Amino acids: CASSDVIGGPHGYTF.

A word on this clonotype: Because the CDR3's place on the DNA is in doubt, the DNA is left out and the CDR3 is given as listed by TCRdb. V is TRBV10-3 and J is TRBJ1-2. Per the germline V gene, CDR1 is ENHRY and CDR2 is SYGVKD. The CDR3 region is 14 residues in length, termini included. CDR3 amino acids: CASSEPGPNYGCTF.

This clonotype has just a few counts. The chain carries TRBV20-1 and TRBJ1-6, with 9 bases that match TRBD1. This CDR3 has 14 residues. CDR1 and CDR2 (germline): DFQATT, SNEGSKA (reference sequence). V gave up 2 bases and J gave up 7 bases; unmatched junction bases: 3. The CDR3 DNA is TGCAGTGCTAGAACCGGGACAGGGAATTCACCCCTCCACTTT. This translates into CSARTGTGNSPLHF.

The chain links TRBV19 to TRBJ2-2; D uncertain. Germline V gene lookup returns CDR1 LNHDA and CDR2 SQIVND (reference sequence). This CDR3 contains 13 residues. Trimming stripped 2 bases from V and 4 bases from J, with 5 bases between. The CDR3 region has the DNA TGTGCCAGTAGTATAAAGGGCACCGGGGAGCTGTTTTTT. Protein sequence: CASSIKGTGELFF. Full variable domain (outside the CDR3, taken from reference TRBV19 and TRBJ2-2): DGGITQSPKYLFRKEGQNVTLSCEQNLNHDAMYWYRQDPGQGLRLIYYSQIVNDFQKGDIAEGYSVSREKKESFPLTVTSAQKNPTAFYLCASSIKGTGELFFGEGSRLTVL.

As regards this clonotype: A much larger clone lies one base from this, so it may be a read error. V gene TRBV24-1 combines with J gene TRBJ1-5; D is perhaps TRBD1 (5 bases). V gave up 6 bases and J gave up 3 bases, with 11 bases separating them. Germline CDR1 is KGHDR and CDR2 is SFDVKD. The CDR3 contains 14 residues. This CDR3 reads CATSYRQNNQPQHF. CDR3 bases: TGTGCCACCAGTTACAGACAGAACAATCAGCCCCAGCATTTT.

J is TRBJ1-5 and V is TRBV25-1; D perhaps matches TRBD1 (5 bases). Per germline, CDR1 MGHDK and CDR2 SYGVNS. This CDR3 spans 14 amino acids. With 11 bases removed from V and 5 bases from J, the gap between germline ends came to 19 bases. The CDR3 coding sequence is TGTGCCGGGCGGGGGGTGGGAGAGGATCAGCCCCAGCATTTT. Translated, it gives CAGRGVGEDQPQHF.

CDR3 nucleotides: TGCAGTGCAGAGGGACTAGCGGGATTTAGATACGAGCAGTACTTC. Translation: CSAEGLAGFRYEQYF. The chain combines TRBV20-1 with TRBJ2-7, with 13 bases that match TRBD2. The length of the CDR3 is 15 residues. V dropped 6 bases and J dropped 4; count of bases not matched to a gene: 9. CDR1 and CDR2 from the germline V gene are DFQATT and SNEGSKA (reference sequence).

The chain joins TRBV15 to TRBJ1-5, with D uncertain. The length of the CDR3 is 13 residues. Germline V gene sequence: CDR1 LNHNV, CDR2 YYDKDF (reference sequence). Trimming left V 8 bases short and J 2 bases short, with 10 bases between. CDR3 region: CATGTGGNQPQHF. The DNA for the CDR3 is TGTGCCACCGGCACTGGGGGCAATCAGCCCCAGCATTTT.

CDR3 in DNA: TGTGCCAGCAGCCCTCAATTTACAGGTTTGGACTATGGCTACACCTTC. Amino acids: CASSPQFTGLDYGYTF. The V call is TRBV7-9, the J call TRBJ1-2; D is possibly TRBD1 (5 bases). Per germline, CDR1 SEHNR and CDR2 FQNEAQ (reference sequence). The germline V and J ends were trimmed by 5 bases and 3 bases, with 19 bases remaining between them. The CDR3 consists of 16 residues.

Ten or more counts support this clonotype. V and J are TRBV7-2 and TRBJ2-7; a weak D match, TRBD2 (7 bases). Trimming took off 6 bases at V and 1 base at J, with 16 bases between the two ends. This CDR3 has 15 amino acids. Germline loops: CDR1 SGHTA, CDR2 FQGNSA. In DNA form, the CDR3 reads TGTGCCAGCAGTTGGCGTCGGGGGGCGTCCTACGAGCAGTACTTC. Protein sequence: CASSWRRGASYEQYF.

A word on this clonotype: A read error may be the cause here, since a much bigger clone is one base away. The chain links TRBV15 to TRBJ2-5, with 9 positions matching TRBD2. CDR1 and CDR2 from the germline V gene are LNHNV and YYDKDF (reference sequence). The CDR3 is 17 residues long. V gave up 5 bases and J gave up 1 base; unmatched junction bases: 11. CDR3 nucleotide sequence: TGTGCCACCAGCGTAGGAGGGGCTAGCGGGACCCAAGAGACCCAGTACTTC. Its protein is CATSVGGASGTQETQYF. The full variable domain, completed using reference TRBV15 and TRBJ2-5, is DAMVIQNPRYQVTQFGKPVTLSCSQTLNHNVMYWYQQKSSQAPKLLFHYYDKDFNNEADTPDNFQSRRPNTSFCFLDIRSPGLGDTAMYLCATSVGGASGTQETQYFGPGTRLLVL.

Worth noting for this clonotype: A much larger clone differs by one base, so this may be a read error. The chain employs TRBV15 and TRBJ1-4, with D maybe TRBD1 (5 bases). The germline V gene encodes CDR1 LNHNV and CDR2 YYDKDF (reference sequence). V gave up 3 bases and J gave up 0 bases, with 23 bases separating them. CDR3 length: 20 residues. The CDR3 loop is CATSSLPAQDGDATNEKLFF. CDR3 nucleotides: TGTGCCACCAGCAGTCTCCCGGCCCAGGACGGGGACGCAACTAATGAAAAACTGTTTTTT.

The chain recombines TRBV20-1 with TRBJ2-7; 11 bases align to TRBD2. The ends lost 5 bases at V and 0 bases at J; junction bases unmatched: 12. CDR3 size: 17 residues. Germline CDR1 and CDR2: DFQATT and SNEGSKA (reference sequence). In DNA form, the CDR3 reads TGCAGTGCTGGGGGGATTTCTAGCGGGGGGATCTCCTACGAGCAGTACTTC. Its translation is CSAGGISSGGISYEQYF.

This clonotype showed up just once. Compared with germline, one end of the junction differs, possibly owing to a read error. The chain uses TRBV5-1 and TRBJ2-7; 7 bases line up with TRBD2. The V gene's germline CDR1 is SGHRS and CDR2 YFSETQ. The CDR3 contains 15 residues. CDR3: CASSTKASGSSEQYF. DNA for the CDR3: TGTGCCAGCAGCACTAAGGCTAGCGGAAGTTCCGAGCAGTACTTC. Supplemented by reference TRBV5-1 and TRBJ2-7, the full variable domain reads KAGVTQTPRYLIKTRGQQVTLSCSPISGHRSVSWYQQTPGQGLQFLFEYFSETQRNKGNFPGRFSGRQFSNSRSEMNVSTLELGDSALYLCASSTKASGSSEQYFGPGTRLTVT.

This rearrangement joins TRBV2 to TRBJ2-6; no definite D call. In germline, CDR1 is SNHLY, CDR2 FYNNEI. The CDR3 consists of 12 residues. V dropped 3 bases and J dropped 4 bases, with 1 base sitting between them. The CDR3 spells CASSDGANVLTF. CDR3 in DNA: TGTGCCAGCAGTGACGGGGCCAACGTCCTGACTTTC.

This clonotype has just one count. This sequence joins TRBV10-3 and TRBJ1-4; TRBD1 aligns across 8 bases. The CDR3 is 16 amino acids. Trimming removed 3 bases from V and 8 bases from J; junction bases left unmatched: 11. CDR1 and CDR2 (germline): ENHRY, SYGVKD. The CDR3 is CAISDPVTGEGEKLFF. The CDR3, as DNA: TGTGCCATCAGTGACCCAGTGACAGGGGAGGGCGAAAAACTGTTTTTT.

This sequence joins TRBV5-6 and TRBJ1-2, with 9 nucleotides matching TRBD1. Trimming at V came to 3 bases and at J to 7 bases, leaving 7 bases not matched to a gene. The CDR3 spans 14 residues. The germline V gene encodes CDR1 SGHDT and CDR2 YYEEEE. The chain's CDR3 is CASSSGQGRGGYTF. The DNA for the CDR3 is TGTGCCAGCAGCTCGGGACAGGGACGGGGTGGCTACACCTTC.

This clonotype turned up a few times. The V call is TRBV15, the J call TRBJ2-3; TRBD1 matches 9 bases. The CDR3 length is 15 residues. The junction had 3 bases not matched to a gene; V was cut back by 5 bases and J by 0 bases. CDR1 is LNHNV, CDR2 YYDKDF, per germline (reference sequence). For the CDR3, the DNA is TGTGCCACCAGCGGCGGACAGGGGAGCACAGATACGCAGTATTTT. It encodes CATSGGQGSTDTQYF.

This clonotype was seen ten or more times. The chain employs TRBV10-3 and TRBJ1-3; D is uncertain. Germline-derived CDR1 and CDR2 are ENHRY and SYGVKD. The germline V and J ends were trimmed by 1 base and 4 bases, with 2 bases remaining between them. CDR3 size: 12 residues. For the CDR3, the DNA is TGTGCCATCAGTGAGTTCGGAAACACCATATATTTT. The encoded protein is CAISEFGNTIYF.

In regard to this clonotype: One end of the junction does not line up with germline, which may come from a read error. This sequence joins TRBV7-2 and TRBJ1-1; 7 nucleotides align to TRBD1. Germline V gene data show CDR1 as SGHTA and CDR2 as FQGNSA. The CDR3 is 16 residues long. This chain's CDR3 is CASSPTGDGWGTEAFF. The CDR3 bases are TGCGCCAGCAGCCCTACAGGGGATGGGTGGGGCACTGAAGCTTTCTTT.

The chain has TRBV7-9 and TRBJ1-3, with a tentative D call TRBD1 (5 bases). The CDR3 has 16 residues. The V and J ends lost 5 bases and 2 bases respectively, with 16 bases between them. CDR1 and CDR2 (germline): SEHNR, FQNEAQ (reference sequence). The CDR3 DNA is TGTGCCAGCAGCGTTGGGGCTCTCTTACCTGGAAACACCATATATTTT. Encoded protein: CASSVGALLPGNTIYF.